Shown below are 15 T cell receptor beta chains from a single sample sequenced in a study of T cell repertoires in breast cancer. A second nested PCR with blocking oligonucleotides suppressed unpaired genes. TCRdb processed the emulsion pairing reads anew with MiXCR; each CDR3 protein has one entry. The sample has just under 300 distinct CDR3 sequences; approximately 34% are singletons. Primers covering all TCR V genes were used in emulsion RT-PCR on CD8+ T cells. Material: CD8+ T cells. These receptors were collected from a pool of human donors with breast cancer or a healthy control (not recorded which).

This chain connects TRBV6-1 to TRBJ2-1, with 8 bases aligning to TRBD2. Germline lookup yields CDR1 MNHNS and CDR2 SASEGT. Trimming cost V 8 bases and J 10 bases; bases outside gene matches: 13. The CDR3 sequence is 14 residues long. CDR3 residues: CASDGRVISNEQFF. CDR3 nucleotide sequence: TGTGCCAGCGACGGGAGGGTCATTAGCAACGAGCAGTTCTTC.

The table lists this clonotype with many counts. The chain joins TRBV28 to TRBJ2-2, with 7 bases identical to TRBD1. CDR1 is MDHEN, CDR2 SYDVKM, per germline. J gave up 2 bases and V 2 bases, and 2 bases lay outside the gene matches. The CDR3 contains 15 residues. The CDR3 sequence is CASSLAGGNTGELFF. The CDR3 region has the DNA TGTGCCAGCAGTTTAGCAGGGGGAAACACCGGGGAGCTGTTTTTT.

This clonotype was seen more than once but under ten times. This clone may be a read error of a much larger clone one base away. This sequence joins TRBV7-6 and TRBJ2-1; possible D gene TRBD2, 6 bases. V lost 8 bases and J lost 8, with 19 bases in between. Germline loops: CDR1 SGHVS, CDR2 FNYEAQ. The CDR3 is 14 residues long. The CDR3 region is CASCSEGHLDEQFF. The CDR3 bases are TGTGCCAGCTGCTCGGAGGGCCATCTTGATGAGCAGTTCTTC.

Worth noting for this clonotype: Compared with germline, one end of the junction differs, possibly owing to a read error. CDR3 region: CAISADRSEPFF. In nucleotides, the CDR3 is TGCGCCATCAGTGCAGACAGGTCTGAACCGTTTTTT. The chain uses TRBV6-9 and TRBJ1-4; TRBD1 is a possible D gene (6 bases). The germline CDR1 and CDR2 sequences are MNHGY and SVAAGI. The CDR3 runs to 12 residues.

The chain joins TRBV7-9 to TRBJ2-2; D may be TRBD1 (6 bases). Trimming left V 5 bases short and J 12 bases short, with 19 bases between. The germline V gene has CDR1 SEHNR and CDR2 FQNEAQ (reference sequence). CDR3 size: 14 residues. In nucleotides, the CDR3 is TGTGCCAGCAGCCCACGGGCGAGCACAGGGAAGCTGTTTTTT. Translating gives CASSPRASTGKLFF.

As to this clonotype: One junction end does not reproduce the germline sequence, and a read error may be involved. The chain uses TRBV6-1 and TRBJ2-5; TRBD2 might be the D (5 bases). Germline values: CDR1 MNHNS, CDR2 SASEGT. The CDR3 totals 14 residues. The CDR3 protein is CASRPLATKEAQYF. CDR3 bases: TGTGCCAGCAGGCCTCTAGCCACCAAAGAGGCCCAGTACTTC.

Comments on this clonotype: A junction end diverges from the germline sequence, so it may reflect a read error. This rearrangement joins TRBV7-3 to TRBJ1-2; the D gene is possibly TRBD1 (6 bases). In germline, CDR1 is SGHTA, CDR2 FQGTGA. CDR3 length: 13 amino acids. This chain's CDR3 is CASCLNGGYVYTF. DNA for the CDR3: TGTGCCAGCTGCTTAAACGGGGGCTATGTTTACACCTTC.

In its sample, this clonotype was seen once. A read error is possible here, since a much larger clone lies one base away. The CDR3 nucleotides are TGTGCCAGCAGCCAAGCTGTCGGCGGGAGGAGGCAGTACTTC. Translation gives CASSQAVGGRRQYF. The chain recombines TRBV7-2 with TRBJ2-7; 8 nucleotides agree with TRBD2. CDR1 and CDR2 (germline): SGHTA, FQGNSA. V was clipped by 5 bases and J by 9 bases; unmatched bases: 12. This CDR3 comprises 14 residues.

Concerning this clonotype itself: A read error may produce the germline difference seen at one junction end. V gene TRBV6-2 or TRBV6-3 combines with J gene TRBJ2-1; possible D gene TRBD2, 5 bases. Germline values: CDR1 MNHEY, CDR2 SVGEGT. The CDR3 runs 14 residues. The CDR3 bases are TGTGCCGGCAACGGGATGGCCATTAACAATGAGCAGCTCTTC. This translates into CAGNGMAINNEQLF.

Many counts were recorded for this clonotype. The junction differs from germline at one of its ends, possibly a read error. The V gene is TRBV7-3, the J gene TRBJ1-2; the D gene is possibly TRBD1 (5 bases). The CDR3 totals 13 residues. Germline CDR1 reads SGHTA; CDR2 reads FQGTGA. Written as DNA, the CDR3 is TGTGCCAGCAGCTTAAACGGGGGTTATGGTTACATCTTC. Translation: CASSLNGGYGYIF.

By its share, this clonotype is medium-sized. A much larger clone lies one base from this, so it may be a read error. The chain carries TRBV7-6 and TRBJ2-1, with a possible D match to TRBD2 (6 bases). Looked up from germline, CDR1 is SGHVS and CDR2 is FNYEAQ. V shed 3 bases and J shed 8 bases, with 14 bases lying between them. The CDR3 length is 14 residues. This CDR3 is CASSLEGQLDEQFF. The CDR3 DNA reads as TGTGCCAGCAGCTTGGAGGGCCAGCTTGATGAGCAGTTCTTC.

About this clonotype: An end of the junction does not agree with germline; a read error may underlie this. The chain has TRBV7-6 and TRBJ1-1, with D unclear. The CDR3 extends over 13 amino acids. Germline V gives CDR1 SGHVS, CDR2 FNYEAQ. CDR3 in amino acids: CASSLGRSTAAFF. CDR3 bases: TGCGCCAGCAGCTTAGGACGCAGCACCGCAGCTTTCTTT. Combining the CDR3 with reference TRBV7-6 and TRBJ1-1 gives the whole variable domain GAGVSQSPRYKVTKRGQDVALRCDPISGHVSLYWYRQALGQGPEFLTYFNYEAQQDKSGLPNDRFSAERPEGSISTLTIQRTEQRDSAMYRCASSLGRSTAAFFGQGTRLTVV.

Concerning this clonotype: The germline gene is not matched at one end of the junction; a read error may be the cause. CDR3 loop: CASSKIIVASGGQEYF. The CDR3, as DNA: TGTGCCAGCAGCAAAATTATCGTAGCTAGCGGGGGCCAGGAGTATTTC. The chain links TRBV7-9 to TRBJ2-5, with 10 bases fitting TRBD2. The CDR3 extends over 16 amino acids. CDR1 is SEHNR, CDR2 FQNEAQ, per germline (reference sequence).

This clonotype was picked up one time. One end of the junction varies from germline; a read error may be responsible. V is TRBV7-3 and J is TRBJ1-2, with a possible D match to TRBD1 (6 bases). The V gene's germline CDR1 is SGHTA and CDR2 FQGTGA. The CDR3 consists of 13 residues. The CDR3 spells CSSSLFGGYGFTF. The CDR3 DNA reads TGTTCTAGCAGCTTATTCGGGGGCTATGGCTTCACTTTT.

This clonotype was counted a few times. One end of the junction is discordant with germline, which a read error may explain. The CDR3 reads CASSLNGGHGCNF. In DNA, the CDR3 is TGTGCCAGCAGCTTAAACGGGGGCCATGGCTGCAACTTC. The rearrangement joins TRBV7-3 to TRBJ1-2; TRBD1 is a possible D gene (6 bases). Looked up from germline, CDR1 is SGHTA and CDR2 is FQGTGA. The CDR3 runs to 13 residues.